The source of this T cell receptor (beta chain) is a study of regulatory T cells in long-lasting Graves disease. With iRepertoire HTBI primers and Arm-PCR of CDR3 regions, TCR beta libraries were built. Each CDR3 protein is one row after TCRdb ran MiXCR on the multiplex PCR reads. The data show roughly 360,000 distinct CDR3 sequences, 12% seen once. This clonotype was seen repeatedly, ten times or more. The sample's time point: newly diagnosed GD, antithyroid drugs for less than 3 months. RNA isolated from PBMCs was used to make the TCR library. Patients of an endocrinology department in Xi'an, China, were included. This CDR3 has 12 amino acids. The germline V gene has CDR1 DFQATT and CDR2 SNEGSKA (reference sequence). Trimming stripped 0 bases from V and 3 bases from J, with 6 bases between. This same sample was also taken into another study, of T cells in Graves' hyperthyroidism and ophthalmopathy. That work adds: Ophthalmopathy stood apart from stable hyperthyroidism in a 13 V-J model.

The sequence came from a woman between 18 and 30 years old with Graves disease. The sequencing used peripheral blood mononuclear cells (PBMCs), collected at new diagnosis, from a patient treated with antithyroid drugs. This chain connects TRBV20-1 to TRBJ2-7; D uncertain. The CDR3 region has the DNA TGCAGTGCTAGAGATGACTTCTACGAGCAGTACTTC. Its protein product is CSARDDFYEQYF.